Reported below is one TCR beta chain. The protocol was immunoSEQ multiplex PCR, while the TCRdb copy is restricted to in-frame clones and leaves out a portion. The data contain 25,000 to 30,000 clones, 81% of them singletons. These data originate in a study of lymphopenia after photon versus proton radiotherapy. CDR1 and CDR2 (germline): SGHVS, FQNEAQ. The CDR3 is 17 residues long. V lost 5 bases, J lost 3 bases, and 13 bases stayed unmatched. The chain recombines TRBV7-8 with TRBJ2-3; TRBD1 matches at 8 bases. The sample consisted of peripheral blood, taken from a patient treated with photon-based radiotherapy. This TCR was sampled from a man aged 50-59 years with gastric cancer. The CDR3 DNA is TGTGCCAGCAGCAAAAGGACAGGGACGTTAGGAACAGATACGCAGTATTTT. As protein: CASSKRTGTLGTDTQYF.